This T cell receptor (beta chain) was captured by sequencing in a study of neurological immune-mediated disorders (dated by TCRdb to between 2018 and 2021). Regarding the research as a whole: Peripheral blood TCR-beta repertoires from HTLV-I-associated myelopathy (HAM/TSP) patients, multiple sclerosis patients and healthy controls were compared by UMI-based sequencing. Alongside PBMC samples, the set of 80 to 130 TCR-beta libraries contained longitudinal samples, technical triplicates, and paired CD4+ and CD8+ T-cell subsets that had been sorted. Longitudinal HAM/TSP and healthy donors had 3 time-points each (roughly 3-45 month intervals). Of the 60 to 70 subjects in the cohort, around 14 were HAM/TSP patients, approximately 34 were multiple sclerosis patients, and approximately 20 were healthy controls. Broader findings and caveats from the paper: TCR clonal expansion was greatest in HAM/TSP patients and smallest in MS patients, who ranked below even healthy controls. Expanded clones from different subjects shared no identical CDR3 amino acid sequences, which suggests that TCR-beta repertoires were private in all groups.

The time point label for this specimen denotes: longitudinal time-point 2. For the unsorted PBMC libraries, 2 million PBMCs were stored in RNAlater at -80 degrees C until RNA extraction and were used to generate the libraries. Peripheral blood was subjected to Ficoll-Hypaque density gradient centrifugation to isolate PBMCs, which were then cryopreserved in liquid nitrogen. To synthesize cDNA, template-switch 5'RACE was performed with a primer carrying a 10-nucleotide random unique molecular identifier so that each TCR transcript was tagged. Every sequencing run covered 15-18 subjects and yielded more than 160 million TCR-beta sequences. The RNeasy kit was used to extract total RNA. TCR-beta VDJ regions were amplified with primers for the TCR constant region and the 5'RACE anchor, using the KAPA Real-time Library Amplification kit. Sample indexes and Illumina adaptors were added in a first PCR, after which library yield was increased in a second PCR. After Ampure bead purification, the TCR product of roughly 650 bp was size-selected on a 2% E-gel SizeSelection system. Before pooling, library quality was checked on a Bioanalyzer, concentration was measured with Qubit, and libraries were quantified with the Kapa Library Quantification kit. An Illumina HiSeq 2500 was used to sequence the libraries paired-end at 2 x 150 bp. To increase sequence diversity, about 23-30% phiX was spiked into each library pool. In the paper's pipeline: The quality-filtered reads were processed with the UMI-based MiGEC pipeline, whose error correction step removed more than 80% of the raw TCR sequences. IMGT germline references were used for aligning VDJ genes, and each clonotype was defined as a unique CDR3 amino acid sequence together with its V-J genes. Clonal expansion, Shannon diversity and CDR3 relatedness (CalcPairwiseDistances, ClusterSamples) were evaluated with VDJtools, and phylogenetic trees were built with CLCbio workbench. Expanded clones were defined as having at least 8 unique UMIs, based on coefficient-of-variation modelling across technical triplicates. Through fastp at Q25 and MiXCR, TCRdb rebuilt clones from the public reads, retaining in-frame beta chains. Rows are unified per CDR3 protein, each entry keeping the most common DNA and genes. These V and J calls rely on TCRdb rather than the paper's analysis. Counted in this sample were 70,000 to 95,000 distinct CDR3 sequences; about 12% of them appeared once. In total, the top ten clones hold 5% of the sample.

This clonotype has a count of ten or more. This receptor's antigen is unknown. The record has no base qualities; no much larger clone is one base away. The V and J ends are trimmed by 4 bases and 7 bases, leaving 20 bases between them. The germline V gene provides CDR1 SGDLS and CDR2 YYNGEE. Including cysteine and phenylalanine, the CDR3 has 15 amino acids. Here the CDR3 DNA is all that survives: 45 bases in frame from base 1. Sequencing was carried out using PBMCs. The clonotype comes from a female donor with HTLV-1-associated myelopathy (HAM/TSP). This receptor chain uses TRBV9 and TRBJ2-5; the D gene identity is not certain. The nucleotide sequence reads as follows: TGTGCCAGCAGCTCCGACAAATCTAAGATGGGGACCCAGTACTTC. It encodes CASSSDKSKMGTQYF.